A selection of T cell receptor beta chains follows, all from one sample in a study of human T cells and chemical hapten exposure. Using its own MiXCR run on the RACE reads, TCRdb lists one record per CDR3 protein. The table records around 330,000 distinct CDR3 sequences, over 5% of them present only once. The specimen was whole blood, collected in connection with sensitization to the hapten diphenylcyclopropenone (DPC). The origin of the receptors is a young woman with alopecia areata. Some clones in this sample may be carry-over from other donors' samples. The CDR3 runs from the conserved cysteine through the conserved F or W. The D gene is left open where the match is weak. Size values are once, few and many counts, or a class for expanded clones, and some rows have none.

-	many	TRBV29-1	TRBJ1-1	CSVVSNTGEAFF	TGCAGCGTTGTATCCAATACCGGTGAAGCTTTCTTT
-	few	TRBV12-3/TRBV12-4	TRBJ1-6	CASSLRKAPLHF	TGTGCCAGCAGTTTACGTAAGGCACCCCTCCACTTT
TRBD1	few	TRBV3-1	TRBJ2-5	CASRPRQGGGETQYF	TGTGCCAGCAGGCCCCGACAGGGGGGCGGTGAGACCCAGTACTTC
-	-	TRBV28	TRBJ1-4	CASSKPHHEKLFF	TGTGCCAGCAGCAAGCCCCATCATGAAAAACTGTTTTTT
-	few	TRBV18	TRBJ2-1	CASSPPPTGDEQFF	TGTGCCAGCTCACCCCCCCCCACGGGGGATGAGCAGTTCTTC
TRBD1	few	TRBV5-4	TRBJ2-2	CASSLDRGGTGELFF	TGTGCCAGCAGCTTGGACAGGGGCGGCACCGGGGAGCTGTTTTTT
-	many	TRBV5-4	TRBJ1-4	CASSQRAYEKLFF	TGTGCCAGCAGCCAGAGAGCCTATGAAAAACTGTTTTTT
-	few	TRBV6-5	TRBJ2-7	CASSVFDGGLEQYF	TGTGCCAGCAGTGTTTTCGACGGGGGTCTGGAGCAGTACTTC
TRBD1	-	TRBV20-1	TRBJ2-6	CSASAGTGPSGANVLTF	TGCAGTGCTTCGGCCGGGACAGGGCCCTCTGGGGCCAACGTCCTGACTTTC
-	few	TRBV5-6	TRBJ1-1	CASRLGHTEAFF	TGTGCCAGCAGATTGGGGCACACTGAAGCTTTCTTT
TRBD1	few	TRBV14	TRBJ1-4	CASSIRTGEKLFF	TGTGCCAGCAGCATCCGGACAGGGGAAAAACTGTTTTTT
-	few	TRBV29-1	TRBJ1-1	CSVEHTLNTEAFF	TGCAGCGTTGAGCACACTTTGAACACTGAAGCTTTCTTT
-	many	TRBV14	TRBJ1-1	CASSQDLVTAGAFF	TGTGCCAGCAGCCAAGATCTTGTCACTGCGGGGGCTTTCTTT
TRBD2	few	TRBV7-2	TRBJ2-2	CASSLEGFVLSGRLRAGELFF	TGTGCCAGCAGCTTAGAAGGATTTGTTTTAAGCGGGAGGCTACGTGCCGGGGAGCTGTTTTTT
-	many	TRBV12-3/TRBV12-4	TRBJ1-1	CASSLGILNTEAFF	TGTGCCAGCAGTTTAGGGATATTGAACACTGAAGCTTTCTTT
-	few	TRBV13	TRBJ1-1	CASSSTPGSNTEAFF	TGTGCCAGCAGCTCCACGCCAGGGTCGAACACTGAAGCTTTCTTT
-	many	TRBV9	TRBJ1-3	CASSGTGSGNTIYF	TGTGCCAGCAGCGGTACAGGTTCTGGAAACACCATATATTTT
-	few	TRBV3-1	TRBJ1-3	CASSQWGVSSGNTIYF	TGTGCCAGCAGCCAATGGGGAGTCAGCTCTGGAAACACCATATATTTT
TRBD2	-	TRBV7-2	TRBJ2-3	CASSLARGVDTQYF	TGTGCCAGCAGCTTAGCGCGGGGGGTGGATACGCAGTATTTT
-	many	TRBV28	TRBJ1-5	CASRRGARYSNQPQHF	TGTGCCAGCCGGCGGGGGGCCAGATATAGCAATCAGCCCCAGCATTTT
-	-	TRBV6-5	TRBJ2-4	CASSFSVTTVENIQYF	TGTGCCAGCAGTTTCTCCGTGACTACAGTCGAAAACATTCAGTACTTC
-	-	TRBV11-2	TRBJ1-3	CASSLWSQGAGNTIYF	TGTGCCAGCAGCTTATGGAGCCAGGGTGCTGGAAACACCATATATTTT
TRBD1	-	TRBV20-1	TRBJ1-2	CSALPIAGQGKNYGYTF	TGCAGTGCTCTCCCTATAGCGGGACAGGGCAAGAACTATGGCTACACCTTC
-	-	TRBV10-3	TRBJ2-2	CATKPRATGELFF	TGTGCCACCAAACCCAGGGCCACCGGGGAGCTGTTTTTT
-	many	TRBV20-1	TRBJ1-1	CSARDVNRLNTEAFF	TGCAGTGCTAGAGATGTGAACAGGTTGAACACTGAAGCTTTCTTT
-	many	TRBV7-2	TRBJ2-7	CASSLDSAYEQYF	TGTGCCAGCAGCTTAGACTCCGCCTACGAGCAGTACTTC
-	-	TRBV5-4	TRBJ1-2	CASSSKEGGAAGYTF	TGTGCCAGCAGCTCAAAAGAGGGCGGGGCTGCTGGCTACACCTTC
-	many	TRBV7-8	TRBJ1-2	CASSLLPLKIANYGYTF	TGTGCCAGCAGCTTATTGCCCTTAAAGATTGCTAACTATGGCTACACCTTC
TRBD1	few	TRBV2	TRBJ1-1	CASSDRGLGTEAFF	TGTGCCAGCAGTGACAGGGGGCTAGGCACTGAAGCTTTCTTT
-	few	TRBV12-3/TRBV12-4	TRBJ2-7	CASSLARISYEQYF	TGTGCCAGCAGTTTAGCCAGAATCTCCTACGAGCAGTACTTC
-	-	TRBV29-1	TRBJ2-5	CSVEEGMYQETQYF	TGCAGCGTCGAAGAGGGAATGTACCAAGAGACCCAGTACTTC
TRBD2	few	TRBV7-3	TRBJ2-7	CASSRSGGVAHEQYF	TGTGCCAGCAGTCGAAGCGGGGGTGTCGCCCACGAGCAGTACTTC
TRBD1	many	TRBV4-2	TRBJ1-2	CASSQVGQGYGYTF	TGTGCCAGCAGCCAAGTGGGACAGGGCTATGGCTACACCTTC
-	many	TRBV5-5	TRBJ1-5	CASSRSRVEQPQHF	TGTGCCAGCAGCCGTTCCAGGGTAGAGCAGCCCCAGCATTTT
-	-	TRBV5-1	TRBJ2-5	CASSHYGRGPQETQYF	TGCGCCAGCAGCCACTACGGCAGGGGTCCTCAAGAGACCCAGTACTTC
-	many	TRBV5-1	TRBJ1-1	CASSLTPNTEAFF	TGCGCCAGCAGCTTAACACCGAACACTGAAGCTTTCTTT
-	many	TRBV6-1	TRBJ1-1	CASRVYRNTEAFF	TGTGCCAGCAGGGTCTACAGGAACACTGAAGCTTTCTTT
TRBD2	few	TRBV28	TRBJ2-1	CASSLHGRGATEQFF	TGTGCCAGCAGTTTACACGGGCGGGGGGCCACAGAGCAGTTCTTC
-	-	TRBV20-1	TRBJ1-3	CSAPSHPGTGNTIYF	TGCAGTGCCCCCAGTCATCCGGGGACTGGAAACACCATATATTTT
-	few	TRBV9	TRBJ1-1	CASSVAQGPLTPNTEAFF	TGTGCCAGCAGCGTAGCCCAGGGCCCTCTTACCCCTAACACTGAAGCTTTCTTT
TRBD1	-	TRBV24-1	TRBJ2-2	CATSDPRQGNTGELFF	TGTGCCACCAGTGATCCCAGACAGGGTAACACCGGGGAGCTGTTTTTT
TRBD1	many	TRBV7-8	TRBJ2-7	CASSLWGQPPYEQYF	TGTGCCAGCAGCTTATGGGGACAGCCACCCTACGAGCAGTACTTC
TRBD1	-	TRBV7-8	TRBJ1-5	CASSLATGQGVNQPQHF	TGTGCCAGCAGCTTAGCTACCGGACAGGGGGTCAATCAGCCCCAGCATTTT
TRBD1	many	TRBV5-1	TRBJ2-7	CAGPGGVSYEQYF	TGCGCCGGTCCAGGGGGCGTATCCTACGAGCAGTACTTC
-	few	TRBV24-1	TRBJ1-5	CATSDFTSNQPQHF	TGTGCCACCAGTGATTTTACCTCAAATCAGCCCCAGCATTTT